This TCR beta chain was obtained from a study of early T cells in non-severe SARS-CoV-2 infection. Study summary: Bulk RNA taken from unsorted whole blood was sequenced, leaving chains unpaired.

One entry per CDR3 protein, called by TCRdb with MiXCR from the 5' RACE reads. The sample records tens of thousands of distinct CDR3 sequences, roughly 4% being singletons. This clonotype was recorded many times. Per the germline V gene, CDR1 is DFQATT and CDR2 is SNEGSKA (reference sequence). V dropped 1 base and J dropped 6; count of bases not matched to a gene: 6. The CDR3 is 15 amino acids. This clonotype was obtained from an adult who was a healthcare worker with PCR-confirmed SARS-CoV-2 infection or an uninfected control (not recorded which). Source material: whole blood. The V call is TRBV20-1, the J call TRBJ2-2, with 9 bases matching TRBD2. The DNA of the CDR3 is TGCAGTGCTAGAGTGGTAGCGGGAGTGGCCGGGGAGCTGTTTTTT. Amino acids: CSARVVAGVAGELFF.